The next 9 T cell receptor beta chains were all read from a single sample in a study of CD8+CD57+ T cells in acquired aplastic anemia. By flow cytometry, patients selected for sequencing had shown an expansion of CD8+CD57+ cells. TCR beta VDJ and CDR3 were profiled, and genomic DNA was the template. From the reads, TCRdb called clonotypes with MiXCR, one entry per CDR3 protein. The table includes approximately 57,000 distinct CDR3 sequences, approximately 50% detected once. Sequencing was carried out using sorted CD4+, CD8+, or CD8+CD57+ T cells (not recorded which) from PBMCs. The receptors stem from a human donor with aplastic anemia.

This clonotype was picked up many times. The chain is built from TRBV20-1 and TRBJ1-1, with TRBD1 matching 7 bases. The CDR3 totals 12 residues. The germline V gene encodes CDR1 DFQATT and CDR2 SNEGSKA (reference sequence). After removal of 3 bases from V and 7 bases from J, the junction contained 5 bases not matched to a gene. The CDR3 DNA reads TGCAGTGCTAGGAAGACAGGGATTGAAGCTTTCTTT. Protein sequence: CSARKTGIEAFF.

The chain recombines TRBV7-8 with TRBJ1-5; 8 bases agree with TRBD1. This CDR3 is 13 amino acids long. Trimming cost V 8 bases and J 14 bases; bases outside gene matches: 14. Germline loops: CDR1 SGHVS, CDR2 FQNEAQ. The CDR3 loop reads CASGRGGQGKKHF. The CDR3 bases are TGTGCCAGCGGCAGGGGAGGACAGGGTAAAAAGCATTTT.

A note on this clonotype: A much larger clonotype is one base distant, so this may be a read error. For the CDR3, the DNA is TGTGCCAGCATCTCAGCACAGGGTGAAAAACTGTTTTTT. Encoded protein: CASISAQGEKLFF. The gene calls are TRBV5-6 and TRBJ1-4, with a possible D match to TRBD1 (6 bases). Deletions cut 6 bases from V and 7 bases from J, with 13 bases between. CDR1 is SGHDT, CDR2 YYEEEE, per germline. The CDR3 totals 13 residues.

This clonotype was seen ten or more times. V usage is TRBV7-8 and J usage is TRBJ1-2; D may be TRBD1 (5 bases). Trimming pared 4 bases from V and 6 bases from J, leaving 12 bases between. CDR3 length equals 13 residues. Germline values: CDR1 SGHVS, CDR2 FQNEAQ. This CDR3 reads CASSSGHTDGYTF. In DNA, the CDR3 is TGTGCCAGCAGCTCAGGACATACTGATGGCTACACCTTC.

The CDR3 DNA follows: TGCAGCATAGAAGCTAACTATGGCTACACCTTC. Translated: CSIEANYGYTF. The V call is TRBV29-1, the J call TRBJ1-2; no clear D. Germline values: CDR1 SQVTM, CDR2 ANQGSEA. Trimming left V 8 bases short and J 0 bases short, with 7 bases between. This CDR3 has 11 residues.

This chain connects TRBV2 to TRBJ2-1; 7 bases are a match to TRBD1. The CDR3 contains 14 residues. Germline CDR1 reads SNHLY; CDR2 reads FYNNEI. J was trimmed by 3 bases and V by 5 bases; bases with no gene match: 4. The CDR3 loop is CASSSRQGYNEQFF. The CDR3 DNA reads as TGTGCCAGCAGTTCCCGACAGGGCTACAATGAGCAGTTCTTC.

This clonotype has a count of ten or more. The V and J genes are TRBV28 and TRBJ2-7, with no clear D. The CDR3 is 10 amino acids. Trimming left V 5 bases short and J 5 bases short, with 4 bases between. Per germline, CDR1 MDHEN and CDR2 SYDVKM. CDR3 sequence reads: CASSRNEQYF. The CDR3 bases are TGTGCCAGCAGTCGGAACGAGCAGTACTTC.

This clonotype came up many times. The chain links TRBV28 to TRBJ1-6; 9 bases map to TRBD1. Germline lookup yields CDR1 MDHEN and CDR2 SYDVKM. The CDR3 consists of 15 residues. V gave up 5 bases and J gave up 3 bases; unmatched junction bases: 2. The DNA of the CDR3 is TGTGCCAGCAGTCTGACAGGGGGCTATAATTCACCCCTCCACTTT. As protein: CASSLTGGYNSPLHF.

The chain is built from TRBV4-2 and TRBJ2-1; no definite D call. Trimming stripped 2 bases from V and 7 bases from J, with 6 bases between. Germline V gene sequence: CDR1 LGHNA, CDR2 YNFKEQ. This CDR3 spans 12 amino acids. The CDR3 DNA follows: TGTGCCAGCAGCCAAAATAGGAATGAGCAGTTCTTC. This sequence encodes CASSQNRNEQFF.